This record concerns one T cell receptor (beta chain) sequence. The data belong to a study of blood T cell repertoires in COVID-19. The wider study: T cells, B-cell-depleted T cells, or PBMCs supplied cDNA or gDNA.

Methods used by the authors: By means of reference gene primer amplification, nucleated cell counts were estimated. The protocol was immunoSEQ multiplex PCR, while the TCRdb copy is restricted to in-frame clones and leaves out a portion. That table is the source of V, J and clone size, and D and trimming were worked out from the DNA. The table shows a few hundred thousand clones, with roughly 91% occurring only once. This CDR3 has 14 residues. Trimming removed 7 bases at V and 1 base at J, with 11 bases between. CDR1 and CDR2 (germline): ENHRY, SYGVKD. Residents of around 24 US areas, aged roughly 18 to 89 years, made up the participants.

Sequences were obtained from PBMCs or T cells enriched from blood (not recorded which). This TCR was sampled from a man in his late teens or twenties who had recovered from COVID-19. This sequence joins TRBV10-3 and TRBJ1-5, with D tentatively TRBD1 (6 bases). The CDR3, as DNA: TGTGCCATCAAAGGCGGACAGAGCAATCAGCCCCAGCATTTT. Translated, it gives CAIKGGQSNQPQHF.